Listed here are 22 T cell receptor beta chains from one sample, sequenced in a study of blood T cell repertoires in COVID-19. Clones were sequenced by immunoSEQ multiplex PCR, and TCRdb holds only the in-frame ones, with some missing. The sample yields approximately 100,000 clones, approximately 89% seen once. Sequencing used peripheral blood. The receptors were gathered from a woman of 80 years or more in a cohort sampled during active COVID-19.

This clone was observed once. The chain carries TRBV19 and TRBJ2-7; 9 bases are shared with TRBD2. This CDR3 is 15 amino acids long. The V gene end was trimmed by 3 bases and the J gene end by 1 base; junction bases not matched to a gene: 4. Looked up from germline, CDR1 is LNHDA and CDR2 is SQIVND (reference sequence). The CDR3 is CASSMSSGGSYEQYF. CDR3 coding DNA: TGTGCCAGTAGTATGTCGAGCGGGGGGTCCTACGAGCAGTACTTC.

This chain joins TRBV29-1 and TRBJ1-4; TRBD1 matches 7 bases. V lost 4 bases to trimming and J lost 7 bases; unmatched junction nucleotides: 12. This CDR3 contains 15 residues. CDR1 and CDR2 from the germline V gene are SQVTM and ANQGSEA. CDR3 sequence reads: CSVAPDREASEKLFF. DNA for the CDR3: TGCAGCGTTGCGCCAGACAGGGAAGCCTCTGAAAAACTGTTTTTT.

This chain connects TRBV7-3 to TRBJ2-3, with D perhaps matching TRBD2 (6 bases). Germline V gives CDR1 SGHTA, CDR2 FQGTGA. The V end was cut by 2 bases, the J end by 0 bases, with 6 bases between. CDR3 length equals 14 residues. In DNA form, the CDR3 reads TGTGCCAGCAGCTTAGCGGGGAGCACAGATACGCAGTATTTT. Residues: CASSLAGSTDTQYF.

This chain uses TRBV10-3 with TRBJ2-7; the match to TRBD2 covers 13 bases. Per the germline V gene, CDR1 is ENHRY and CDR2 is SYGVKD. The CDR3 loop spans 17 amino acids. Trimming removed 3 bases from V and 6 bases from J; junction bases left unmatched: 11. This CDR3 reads CAISDRTSGRADPEQYF. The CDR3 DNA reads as TGTGCCATCAGTGACCGTACTAGCGGGAGGGCCGATCCCGAGCAGTACTTC.

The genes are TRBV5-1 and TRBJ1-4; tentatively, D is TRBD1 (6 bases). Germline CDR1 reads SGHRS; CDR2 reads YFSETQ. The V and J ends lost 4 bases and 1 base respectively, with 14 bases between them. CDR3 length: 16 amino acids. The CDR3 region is CASSPNGGLTNEKLFF. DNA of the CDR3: TGCGCCAGCAGCCCGAACGGGGGGCTAACTAATGAAAAACTGTTTTTT.

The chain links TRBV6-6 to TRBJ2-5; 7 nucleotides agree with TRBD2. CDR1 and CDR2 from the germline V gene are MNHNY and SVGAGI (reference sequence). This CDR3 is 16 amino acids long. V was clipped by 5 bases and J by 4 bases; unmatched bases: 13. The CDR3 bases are TGTGCCAGCAGTCCCCCGGGACTAAGCAAACCAGAGACCCAGTACTTC. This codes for CASSPPGLSKPETQYF.

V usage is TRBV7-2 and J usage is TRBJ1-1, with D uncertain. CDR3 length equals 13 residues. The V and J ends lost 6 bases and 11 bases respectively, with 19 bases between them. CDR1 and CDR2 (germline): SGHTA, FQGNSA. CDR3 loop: CASREQAGLVAFF. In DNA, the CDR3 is TGTGCCAGCAGGGAGCAGGCGGGTCTAGTGGCTTTCTTT.

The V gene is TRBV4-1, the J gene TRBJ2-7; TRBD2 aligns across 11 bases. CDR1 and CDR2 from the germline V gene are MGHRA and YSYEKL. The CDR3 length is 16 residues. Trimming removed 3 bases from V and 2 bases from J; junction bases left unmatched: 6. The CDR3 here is CASSHELAGGPYEQYF. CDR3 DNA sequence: TGCGCCAGCAGCCATGAGCTAGCGGGAGGCCCCTACGAGCAGTACTTC.

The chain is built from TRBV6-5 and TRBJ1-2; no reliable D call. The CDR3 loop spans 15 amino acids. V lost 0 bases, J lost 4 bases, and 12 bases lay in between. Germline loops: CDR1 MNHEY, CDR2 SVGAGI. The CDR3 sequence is CASSYSTLEIYGYTF. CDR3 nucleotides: TGTGCCAGCAGTTACTCTACCCTGGAGATCTATGGCTACACCTTC.

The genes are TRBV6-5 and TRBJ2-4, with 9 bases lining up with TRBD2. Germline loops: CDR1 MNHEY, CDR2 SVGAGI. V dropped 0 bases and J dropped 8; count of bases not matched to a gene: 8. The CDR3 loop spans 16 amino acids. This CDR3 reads CASSYSLSGSIDIQYF. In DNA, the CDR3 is TGTGCCAGCAGTTACTCTCTTAGCGGGAGTATAGACATTCAGTACTTC.

This chain's CDR3 is CASRPGQGIGETQYF. The CDR3 DNA sequence: TGCGCCAGCAGACCTGGACAGGGCATCGGAGAGACCCAGTACTTC. This rearrangement joins TRBV10-1 to TRBJ2-5; 8 bases align to TRBD1. CDR3 size: 15 residues. The germline CDR1 and CDR2 sequences are WNHNN and SYGVQD (reference sequence). The trim removed 6 bases at V and 4 bases at J, leaving 10 bases unmatched.

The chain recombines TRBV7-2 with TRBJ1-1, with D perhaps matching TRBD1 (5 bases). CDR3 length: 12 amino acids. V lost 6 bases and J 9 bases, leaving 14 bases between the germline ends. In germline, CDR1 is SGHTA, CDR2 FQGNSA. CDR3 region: CASSRSGGKAFF. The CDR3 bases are TGTGCCAGCAGTCGATCGGGGGGGAAAGCTTTCTTT.

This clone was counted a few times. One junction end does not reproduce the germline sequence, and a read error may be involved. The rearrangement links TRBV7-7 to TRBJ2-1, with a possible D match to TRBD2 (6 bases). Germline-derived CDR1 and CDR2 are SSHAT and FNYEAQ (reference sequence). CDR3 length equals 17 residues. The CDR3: CASSLGGRSGAYNEQFF. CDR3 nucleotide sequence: TGTGCTAGCAGCTTAGGAGGGAGGTCCGGGGCCTACAATGAGCAGTTCTTC.

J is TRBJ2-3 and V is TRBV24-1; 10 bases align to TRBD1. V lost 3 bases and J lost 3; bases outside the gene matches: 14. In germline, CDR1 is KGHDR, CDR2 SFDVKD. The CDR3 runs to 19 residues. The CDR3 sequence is CATSDTGTGDPQETDTQYF. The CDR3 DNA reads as TGTGCCACCAGTGATACCGGGACAGGGGACCCCCAGGAGACAGATACGCAGTATTTT.

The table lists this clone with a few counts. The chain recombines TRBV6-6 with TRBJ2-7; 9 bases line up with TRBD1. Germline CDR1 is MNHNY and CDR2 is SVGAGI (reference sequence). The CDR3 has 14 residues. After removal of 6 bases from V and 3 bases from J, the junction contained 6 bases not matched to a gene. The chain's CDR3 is CASRSDRGYYEQYF. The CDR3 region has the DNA TGTGCCAGCAGGTCCGACAGGGGGTACTACGAGCAGTACTTC.

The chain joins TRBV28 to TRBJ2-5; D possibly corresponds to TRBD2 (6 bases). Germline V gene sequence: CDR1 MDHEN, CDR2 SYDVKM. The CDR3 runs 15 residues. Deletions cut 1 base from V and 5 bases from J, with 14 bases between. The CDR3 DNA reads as TGTGCCAGCAGTTTATTAGGGACTTTAGGGGAGACCCAGTACTTC. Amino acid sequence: CASSLLGTLGETQYF.

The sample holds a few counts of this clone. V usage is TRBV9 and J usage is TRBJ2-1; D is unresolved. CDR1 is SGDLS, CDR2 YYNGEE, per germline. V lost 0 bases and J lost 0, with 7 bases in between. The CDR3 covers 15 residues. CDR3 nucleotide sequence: TGTGCCAGCAGCGTAGGCTCGAGCTCCTACAATGAGCAGTTCTTC. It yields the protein CASSVGSSSYNEQFF. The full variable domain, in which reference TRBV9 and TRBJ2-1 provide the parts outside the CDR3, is DSGVTQTPKHLITATGQRVTLRCSPRSGDLSVYWYQQSLDQGLQFLIQYYNGEERAKGNILERFSAQQFPDLHSELNLSSLELGDSALYFCASSVGSSSYNEQFFGPGTRLTVL.

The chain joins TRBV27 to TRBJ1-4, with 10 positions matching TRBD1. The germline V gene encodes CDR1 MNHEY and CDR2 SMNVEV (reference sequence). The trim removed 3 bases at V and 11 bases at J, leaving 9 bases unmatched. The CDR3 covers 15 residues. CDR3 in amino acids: CASSFSDRGRRKLFF. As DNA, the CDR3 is TGTGCCAGCAGTTTTTCCGACAGGGGGCGGAGGAAACTGTTTTTT.

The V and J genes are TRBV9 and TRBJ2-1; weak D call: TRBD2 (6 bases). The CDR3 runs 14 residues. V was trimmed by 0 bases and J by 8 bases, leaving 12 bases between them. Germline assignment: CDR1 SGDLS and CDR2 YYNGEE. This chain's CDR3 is CASSVAPTGDEQFF. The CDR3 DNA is TGTGCCAGCAGCGTAGCTCCGACGGGGGATGAGCAGTTCTTC.

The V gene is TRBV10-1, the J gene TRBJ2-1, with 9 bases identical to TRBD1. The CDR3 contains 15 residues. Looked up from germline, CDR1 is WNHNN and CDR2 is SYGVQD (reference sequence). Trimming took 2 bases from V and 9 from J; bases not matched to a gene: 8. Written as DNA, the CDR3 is TGCGCCAGCAGTGAGGGGGGGACAGGGCAGGGTGAGCAGTTCTTC. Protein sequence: CASSEGGTGQGEQFF.

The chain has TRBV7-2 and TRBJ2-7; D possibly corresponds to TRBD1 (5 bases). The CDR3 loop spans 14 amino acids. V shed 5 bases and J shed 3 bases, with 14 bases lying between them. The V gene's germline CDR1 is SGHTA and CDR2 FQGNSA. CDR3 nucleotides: TGTGCCAGCAGCCCTGGGGCTACTAACTACGAGCAGTACTTC. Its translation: CASSPGATNYEQYF.

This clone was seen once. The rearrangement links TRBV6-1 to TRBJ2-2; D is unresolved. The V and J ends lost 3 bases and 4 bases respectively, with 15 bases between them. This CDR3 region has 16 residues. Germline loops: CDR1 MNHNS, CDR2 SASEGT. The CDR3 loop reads CASSESSTPGTGELFF. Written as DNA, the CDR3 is TGTGCCAGCAGTGAGTCATCTACCCCGGGCACCGGGGAGCTGTTTTTT.